Below, one T cell receptor beta chain is given with its context. These data originate in a study of shared clonotypes between healthy human individuals. About the study: Donors had three CD4 naive, three CD4 memory, two CD8 naive and one CD8 memory plate apiece.

Clones were sequenced by immunoSEQ multiplex PCR, and TCRdb holds only the in-frame ones, with some missing. The repertoire holds some 1 million clones, with about 74% as singletons. The clonotype was recovered from a man younger than 35 in good health. Sequences were obtained from memory CD4+ T cells sorted from blood. As to subset: CD45RA-negative fraction.

CDR3 nucleotide sequence: TGTGCCAGCATCCAGGGGAGGGCCACTGAAGCTTTCTTT. As protein: CASIQGRATEAFF. The V gene is TRBV21-1, the J gene TRBJ1-1. TRBV21-1 has pseudogene status. This CDR3 has 13 residues.